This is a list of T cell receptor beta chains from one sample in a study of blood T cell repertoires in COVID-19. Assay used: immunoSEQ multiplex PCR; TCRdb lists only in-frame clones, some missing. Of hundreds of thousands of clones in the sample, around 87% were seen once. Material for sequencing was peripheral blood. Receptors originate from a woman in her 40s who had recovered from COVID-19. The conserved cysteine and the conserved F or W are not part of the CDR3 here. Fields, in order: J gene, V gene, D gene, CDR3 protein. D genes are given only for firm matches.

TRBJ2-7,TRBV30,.,AWSVRRAEQY
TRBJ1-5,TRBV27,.,ASSLKFGQPQH
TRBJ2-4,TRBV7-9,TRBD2,ASSHGRRGAKNIQY
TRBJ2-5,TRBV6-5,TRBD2,ASSYISGGAGKTQY
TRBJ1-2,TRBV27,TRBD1,ASSSLRGFNANYGYT
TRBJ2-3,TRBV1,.,TGPSTDTQY
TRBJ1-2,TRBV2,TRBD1,ASRRDRYNYGYT
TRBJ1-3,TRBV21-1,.,ASSTRDTGRSGNTIY
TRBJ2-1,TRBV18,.,ASSPRQVGNEQF
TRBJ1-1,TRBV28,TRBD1,ASTIGQEGEAF
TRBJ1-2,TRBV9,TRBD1,ASSVGQGVGGYT
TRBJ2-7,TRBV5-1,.,ASSVDRAGSEQY
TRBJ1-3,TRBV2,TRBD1,ASGQGYSGNTIY
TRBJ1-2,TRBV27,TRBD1,ASSPDRGVFYGYT
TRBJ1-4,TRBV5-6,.,ASSYLRDNEKLF
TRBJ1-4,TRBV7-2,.,ASSFADGEKLF
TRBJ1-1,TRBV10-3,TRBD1,AITWDRGSEAF
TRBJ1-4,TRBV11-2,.,ASSLMSPGDEKLF
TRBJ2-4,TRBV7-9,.,ASSPRGAGRLAKNIQY
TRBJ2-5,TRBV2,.,ASSVQGGQETQY
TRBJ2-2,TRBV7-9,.,ASSPPGGDTGELF
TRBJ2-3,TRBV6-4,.,ASSGEVQDTQY
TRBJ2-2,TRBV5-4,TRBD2,ASSLGLAGNTGELF
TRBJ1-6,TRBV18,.,ASSPGHQDSPLH
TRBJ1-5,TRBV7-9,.,ASSLDYRGGPQH
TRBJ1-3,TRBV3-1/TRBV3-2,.,ASSQGGQRNTIY
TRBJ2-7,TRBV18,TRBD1,ASSWTGGAPPEQY
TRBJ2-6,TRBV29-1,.,SVGVLSGANVLT
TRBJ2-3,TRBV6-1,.,ASSEAGLHTDTQY
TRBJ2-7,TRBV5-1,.,ASSFQGANYEQY
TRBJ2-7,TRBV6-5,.,ASTYGGGPYEQY
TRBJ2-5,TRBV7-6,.,ASSSFERVGETQY
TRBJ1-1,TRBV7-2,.,ASSFSRDTEAF
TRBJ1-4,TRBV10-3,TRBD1,AISDPTGGSTNEKLF
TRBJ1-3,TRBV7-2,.,ASSLEIASGNTIY
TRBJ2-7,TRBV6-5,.,ASSYLGAGYEQY
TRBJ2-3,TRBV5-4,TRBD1,ASSSGQGADTQY
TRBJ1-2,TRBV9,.,ASSVVSRAEGYT
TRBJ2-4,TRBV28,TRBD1,ASSPLRGLASKNIQY
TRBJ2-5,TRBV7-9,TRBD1,ASSLSGTGLQETQY